This paragraph reports one TCR beta chain. The antigen remains undetermined. This may arise from a read error, as a much more abundant clone is one base away. This CDR3 fails to terminate in the conserved phenylalanine or tryptophan, so it likely reflects a read error. As for time point: healthy volunteer bleed at 6 weeks. Whole blood that had not been fractionated was the source of extracted total RNA. The data stem from a study of human T cells and chemical hapten exposure. The library labeled individual cDNA molecules by adding unique molecular identifiers to them. In the authors' workflow: The median was about 96,000 TCRs per sample, ranging about 20,000 to 690,600. TCRdb fed the RACE reads into MiXCR, producing one record per CDR3 protein. These V and J calls derive from TCRdb rather than the authors' analysis. The table lists about 45,000 distinct CDR3 sequences, 3% to 4% of them singletons, with 5.6% in the top ten.

The ends were cut back, 5 bases at V and 10 bases at J, with 30 bases in the middle. From germline, CDR1 is SGDLS and CDR2 YYNGEE. The CDR3 is 17 residues long. Overall study findings and caveats: TCRs above 1 in 1000 frequency stayed constant with DPC sensitization.

This sequence originates from a human donor in good health. Some clones in this sample may be carry-over from other donors' samples. This chain links TRBV9 with TRBJ2-5, with D maybe TRBD1 (7 bases). The sample comprised whole blood. The CDR3 region has the DNA TGTGCCAGCAGTGAGTCGGAGGGACAGCAAATGAAAGTAGGCCAGTACTAC. Translating it yields CASSESEGQQMKVGQYY.